This TCR beta chain originates from a study of siplizumab effects on memory and regulatory T cells. CDR1 and CDR2 (germline): MNHEY, SMNVEV (reference sequence). V lost 6 bases and J 0 bases, leaving 9 bases between the germline ends. This CDR3 is built from 14 residues. Sequenced by immunoSEQ multiplex PCR; TCRdb stores in-frame clones only, minus some. Among 70,000 to 90,000 clones listed, 93% were seen once. The V and J genes are TRBV27 and TRBJ1-3; D is uncertain. The specimen sequenced was CD8+ T cells sorted from blood. This receptor was taken from a human donor in good health. In DNA form, the CDR3 reads TGTGCCAGCAGCCCCGGGGTCTCTGGAAACACCATATATTTT. Translation: CASSPGVSGNTIYF.